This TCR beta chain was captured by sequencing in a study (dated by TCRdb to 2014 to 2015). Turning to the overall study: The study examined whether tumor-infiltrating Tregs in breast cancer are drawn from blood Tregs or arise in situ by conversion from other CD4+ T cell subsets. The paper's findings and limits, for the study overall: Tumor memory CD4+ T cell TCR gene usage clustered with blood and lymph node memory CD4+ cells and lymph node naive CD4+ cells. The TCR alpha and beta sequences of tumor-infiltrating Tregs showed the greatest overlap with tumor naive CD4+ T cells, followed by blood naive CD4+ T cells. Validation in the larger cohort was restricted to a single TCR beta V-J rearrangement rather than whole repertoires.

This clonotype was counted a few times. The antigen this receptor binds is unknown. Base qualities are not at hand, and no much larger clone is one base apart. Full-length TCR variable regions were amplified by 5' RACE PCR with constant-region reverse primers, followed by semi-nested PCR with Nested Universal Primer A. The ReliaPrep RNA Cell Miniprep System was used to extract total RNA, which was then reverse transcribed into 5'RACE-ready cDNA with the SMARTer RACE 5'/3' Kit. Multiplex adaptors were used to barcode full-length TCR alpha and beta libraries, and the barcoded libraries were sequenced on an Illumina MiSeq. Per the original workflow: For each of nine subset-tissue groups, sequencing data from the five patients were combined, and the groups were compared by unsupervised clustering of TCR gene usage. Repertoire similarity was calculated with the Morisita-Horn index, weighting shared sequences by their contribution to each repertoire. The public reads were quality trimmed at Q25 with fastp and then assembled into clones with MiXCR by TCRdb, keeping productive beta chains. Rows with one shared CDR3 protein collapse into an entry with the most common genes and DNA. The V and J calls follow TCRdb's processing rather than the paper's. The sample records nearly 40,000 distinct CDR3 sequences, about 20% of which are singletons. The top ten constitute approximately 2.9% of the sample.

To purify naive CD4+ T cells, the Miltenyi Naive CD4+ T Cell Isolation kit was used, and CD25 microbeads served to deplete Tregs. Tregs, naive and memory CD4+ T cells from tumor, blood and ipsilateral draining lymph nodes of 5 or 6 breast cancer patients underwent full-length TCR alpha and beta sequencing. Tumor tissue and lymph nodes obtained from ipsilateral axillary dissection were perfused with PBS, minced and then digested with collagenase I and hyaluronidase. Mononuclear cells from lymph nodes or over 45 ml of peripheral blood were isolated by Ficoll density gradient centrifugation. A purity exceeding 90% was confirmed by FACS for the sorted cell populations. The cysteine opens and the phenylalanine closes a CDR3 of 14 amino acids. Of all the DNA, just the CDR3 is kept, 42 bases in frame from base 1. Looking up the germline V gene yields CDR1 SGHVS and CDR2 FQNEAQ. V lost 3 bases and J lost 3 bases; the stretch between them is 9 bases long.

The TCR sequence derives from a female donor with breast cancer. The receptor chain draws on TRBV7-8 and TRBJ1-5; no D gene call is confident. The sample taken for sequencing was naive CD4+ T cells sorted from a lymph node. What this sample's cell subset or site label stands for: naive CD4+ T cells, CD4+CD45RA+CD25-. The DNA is TGTGCCAGCAGCTTTTCTGTCCTCAATCAGCCCCAGCATTTT. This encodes CASSFSVLNQPQHF.